This T cell receptor (beta chain) was sequenced in a study of blood T cell repertoires in COVID-19. Overall study: The samples span acute and convalescent COVID-19 from the United States, Italy and Spain. PBMCs, B-cell-depleted T cells, or T cells were the source of the cDNA or gDNA that made up the material.

As originally analysed: Using reference gene primer amplification, nucleated cell counts were estimated. Assay used: immunoSEQ multiplex PCR; TCRdb lists only in-frame clones, some missing. The DNA gave D and trimming, while V, J and clone size come from that table. Counted here are tens of thousands of clones, 89% occurring once; the ten biggest clones make up less than 6.5%. Per germline, CDR1 SEHNR and CDR2 FQNEAQ (reference sequence). The V end was cut by 1 base, the J end by 4 bases, with 5 bases between. The CDR3 is made up of 13 amino acids. The V and J genes are TRBV7-9 and TRBJ2-1, with D unclear. The receptor was isolated from an elderly woman with active COVID-19. Material: peripheral blood. For the CDR3, the DNA is TGTGCCAGCAGCTTAGTTTCTTACAATGAGCAGTTCTTC. Its translation: CASSLVSYNEQFF.